This T cell receptor beta chain was observed in a study of T cell clones after liver transplantation. Here immunoSEQ multiplex PCR was the method, and the copy in TCRdb shows in-frame clones only, minus some. The repertoire includes about 120,000 clones, 90% of them detected once, and approximately 0.78% sits in the top ten. This CDR3 region has 15 residues. V shed 11 bases and J shed 1 base, with 18 bases lying between them. Germline CDR1 SNHLY, CDR2 FYNNEI. The sequence was obtained from a human patient who received a liver transplant. Some T cells could come from the graft donor. The sequences come from CD4+ T cells from blood, collected 12 months after liver transplant. The V and J genes are TRBV2 and TRBJ1-5, with D unclear. The chain's CDR3 is CASTGEAFSNQPQHF. CDR3 bases: TGTGCCTCCACCGGGGAGGCTTTCAGCAATCAGCCCCAGCATTTT.